The source of this TCR beta chain is a study of blood T cell repertoires in COVID-19 (dated by TCRdb to the early 2020s). Concerning the study at large: The collaborator samples originated in the United States, Italy and Spain and spanned the acute and convalescent phases of COVID-19. The prospective study material was composed of cDNA or gDNA derived from T cells, B-cell-depleted T cells, or PBMCs. Subjects who had been exposed to COVID-19, were actively infected with it, or had recovered from it provided the deeply sampled blood TCRbeta repertoires that made up the dataset. A freely available public database, intended as a resource for researchers studying the immune response to SARS-CoV-2, is where the repertoires were released. Samples were obtained from the ongoing ImmuneRACE study (first 160 participants) and from over a thousand subjects provided by 6 global collaborators. A de-identified subject ID, COVID-19 status, age in years and sex were almost always included in the sample metadata. Where available, HLA class I and class II types were obtained from metadata supplied by the sample provider rather than from assay-based typing. What the work shows at the level of the full study, not this receptor alone: The quantity of clinical and demographic metadata differed by source and by participant and was supplied without curation.

The immunoSEQ Assay, a bias-controlled multiplex PCR, was used to amplify TCRbeta CDR3 regions from genomic DNA. As for how the authors treated the data: The number of nucleated cells in each sample was estimated from the amplification of reference gene primers within the assay. To quantify the absolute abundance of each unique TCRbeta CDR3 rearrangement, sequence reads were collapsed and filtered. Productive Simpson clonality was computed per sample as the square root of Simpson's diversity index over productive rearrangements. Held by TCRdb, this immuneACCESS table contains in-frame sequences only and omits some clones. Under half of the omission traces to an unresolved V gene where checked; the cause of the rest is unknown. V and J calls and clone size are as listed in that table; D and trimming were resolved from the DNA. Counted in this sample were about 34,000 clones; about 89% of them appeared once. The ten largest clones add up to under 15% of the sample.

Collaborating institutions collected whole blood in K2EDTA tubes following their own protocols. For TCRbeta analysis, collaborators shipped samples in one of three forms: frozen whole blood, isolated PBMCs, or DNA extracted from either of those sample types. CDR1 and CDR2 are drawn from the germline V gene: SGHAT, FQNNGV. Spanning cysteine to phenylalanine, the CDR3 consists of 11 amino acids. Of all the DNA, just the CDR3 is kept, 33 bases in frame from base 1. Relative to germline, V is 5 bases shorter and J is 8 bases shorter, with 9 bases between their ends. About this clone itself: It lacks a known antigen. No base-level quality is on record; no much larger clone is a single base apart.

The clonotype was recovered from a man between 65 and 80 years old with active COVID-19. The rearranged segments are TRBV11-2 and TRBJ1-2, with no D gene named confidently. Sequencing was performed on peripheral blood. Read as DNA, the sequence is TGTGCCAGCAGCCGGACGGGGGGCTACACCTTC. It codes for CASSRTGGYTF.